Listed here is a single T cell receptor beta chain. Its antigen is unknown. The primer mix had 60 Vbeta and 13 Jbeta primers. The method was immunoSEQ multiplex PCR; TCRdb's version includes in-frame clones alone and lacks a portion of them. Of more than 150,000 clones in the sample, about 79% were seen once. This specimen comes from a study of cytomegalovirus exposure and HLA in healthy donors. Study-level findings and limits: Later analysis showed TCR association rates varying by HLA locus, highest for DRB1 and lowest for HLA-C.

CDR3 length equals 15 residues. Germline V gives CDR1 MNHNS, CDR2 SASEGT. Trimming cost V 3 bases and J 7 bases; bases outside gene matches: 9. Source material: PBMCs. This chain connects TRBV6-1 to TRBJ2-4, with 7 bases matching TRBD1. This clonotype was obtained from a girl aged 2-10 years in good health and CMV-seropositive. The CDR3 sequence is CASSDDRVAWNIQYF. CDR3 coding DNA: TGTGCCAGCAGTGATGACAGGGTAGCTTGGAACATTCAGTACTTC.